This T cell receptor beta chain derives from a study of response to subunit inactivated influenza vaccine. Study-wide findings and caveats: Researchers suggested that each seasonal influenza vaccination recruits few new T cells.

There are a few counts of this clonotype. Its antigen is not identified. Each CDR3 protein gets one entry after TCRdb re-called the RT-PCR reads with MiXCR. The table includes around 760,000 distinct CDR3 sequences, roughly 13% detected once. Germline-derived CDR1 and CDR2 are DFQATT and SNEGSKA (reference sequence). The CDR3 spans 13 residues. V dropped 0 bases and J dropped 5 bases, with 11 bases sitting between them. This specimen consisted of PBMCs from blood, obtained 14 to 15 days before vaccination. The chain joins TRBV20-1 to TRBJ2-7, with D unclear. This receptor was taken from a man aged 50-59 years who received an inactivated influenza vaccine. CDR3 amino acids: CSARDFGTNEQYF. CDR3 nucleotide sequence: TGCAGTGCTAGAGATTTCGGAACCAACGAGCAGTACTTC.